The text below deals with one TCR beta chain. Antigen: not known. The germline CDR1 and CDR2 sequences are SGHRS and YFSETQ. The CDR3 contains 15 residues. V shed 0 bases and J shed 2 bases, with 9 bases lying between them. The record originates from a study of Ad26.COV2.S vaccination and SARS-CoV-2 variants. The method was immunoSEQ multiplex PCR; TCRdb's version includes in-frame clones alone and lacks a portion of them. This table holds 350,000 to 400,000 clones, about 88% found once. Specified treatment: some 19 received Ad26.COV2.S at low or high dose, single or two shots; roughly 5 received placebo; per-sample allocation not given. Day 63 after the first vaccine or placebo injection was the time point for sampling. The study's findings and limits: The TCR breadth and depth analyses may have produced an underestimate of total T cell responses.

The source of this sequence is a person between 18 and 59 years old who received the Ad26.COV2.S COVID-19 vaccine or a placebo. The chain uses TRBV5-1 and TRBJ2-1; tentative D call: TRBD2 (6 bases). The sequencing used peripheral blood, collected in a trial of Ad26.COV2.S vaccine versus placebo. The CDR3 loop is CASSLAWGAYNEQFF. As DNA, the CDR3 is TGCGCCAGCAGCTTGGCCTGGGGGGCCTACAATGAGCAGTTCTTC.